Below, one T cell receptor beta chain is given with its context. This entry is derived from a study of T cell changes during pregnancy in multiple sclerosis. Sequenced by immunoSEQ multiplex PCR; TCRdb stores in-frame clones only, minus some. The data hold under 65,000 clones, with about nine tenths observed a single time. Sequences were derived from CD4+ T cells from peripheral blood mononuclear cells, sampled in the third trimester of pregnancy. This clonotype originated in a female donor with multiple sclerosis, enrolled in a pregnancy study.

As DNA, the CDR3 is TGTGCCAGCAGTGCGTTCGGGGGGTCTAATGAAAAACTGTTTTTT. It translates to CASSAFGGSNEKLFF. The chain carries TRBV2 and TRBJ1-4, with D possibly being TRBD1 (5 bases). Trimming cost V 4 bases and J 3 bases, with 12 bases left between them. From germline, CDR1 is SNHLY and CDR2 FYNNEI. This CDR3 region has 15 residues.